The 10 T cell receptor beta chains in this list originate from one sample, sequenced in a study of cytotoxic CD8 clonotypes in ibrutinib-treated CLL (dated by TCRdb to the early 2020s). Libraries were constructed by the immunoSEQ multiplex PCR assay. The source is immuneACCESS, and TCRdb retained only in-frame sequences with V and J called. Part of the clones is not carried over; for the studies checked, unresolved V genes explain less than half of this, and the remainder is unexplained. Across this sample there are some 120,000 clones, with approximately 58% seen only once. The top ten clonotypes cover under 45% of the sample. The time point label of this sample denotes: around 2 years on ibrutinib. The sample consisted of PBMCs, taken after 24 months of ibrutinib treatment. Receptors were obtained from a human donor with chronic lymphocytic leukemia.

This clone appeared once. The rearrangement links TRBV5-4 to TRBJ1-3, with 7 bases matching TRBD1. The CDR3 covers 17 residues. V shed 1 base and J 1 base; nucleotides not matched to a gene: 8. The germline CDR1 and CDR2 sequences are SGHNT and YYREEE (reference sequence). CDR3 region: CASSLPRPGGSGNTIYF. The DNA of the CDR3 is TGTGCCAGCAGCTTGCCCCGCCCAGGGGGGTCTGGAAACACCATATATTTT.

This clone was seen more than once but under ten times. The gene calls are TRBV18 and TRBJ2-1; 8 bases map to TRBD1. Germline CDR1 reads KGHSH; CDR2 reads LQKENI. This CDR3 is 15 amino acids long. Trimming took 0 bases from V and 12 from J; bases not matched to a gene: 10. CDR3 region: CASSPPGTGTGGQFF. CDR3 DNA sequence: TGTGCCAGCTCACCACCGGGGACAGGCACGGGTGGGCAGTTCTTC. Using reference TRBV18 and TRBJ2-1 for the parts outside the CDR3, the full variable domain is NAGVMQNPRHLVRRRGQEARLRCSPMKGHSHVYWYRQLPEEGLKFMVYLQKENIIDESGMPKERFSAEFPKEGPSILRIQQVVRGDSAAYFCASSPPGTGTGGQFFGPGTRLTVL.

The chain couples TRBV7-9 to TRBJ2-5; 9 nucleotides match TRBD1. With 5 bases clipped from V and 7 bases from J, the junction kept 2 bases outside the gene matches. Per germline, CDR1 SEHNR and CDR2 FQNEAQ (reference sequence). The CDR3 runs 12 residues. The CDR3 bases are TGTGCCAGCAGCGAGGACAGGGGGACCCAGTACTTC. It encodes CASSEDRGTQYF.

This clone was seen a single time. The J gene is TRBJ2-5, the V gene TRBV6-5; D is undetermined. CDR1 is MNHEY, CDR2 SVGAGI, per germline. Trimming left V 6 bases short and J 5 bases short, with 16 bases between. The CDR3 runs to 14 residues. This chain's CDR3 is CASRKRQTRETQYF. DNA for the CDR3: TGTGCCAGCAGAAAGAGGCAGACCCGGGAGACCCAGTACTTC.

This clone was seen more than once but under ten times. J is TRBJ1-2 and V is TRBV13; tentatively, D is TRBD1 (5 bases). This CDR3 has 15 amino acids. CDR1 PRHDT and CDR2 FYEKMQ come from the germline V gene (reference sequence). Trimming shortened V by 5 bases and J by 2 bases, and 15 bases separated the two germline ends. The CDR3 DNA reads as TGTGCCAGCAGCACAACCGTCGGGGGGAACTATGGCTACACCTTC. The encoded protein is CASSTTVGGNYGYTF.

This chain joins TRBV30 and TRBJ2-3; 7 bases are shared with TRBD2. The CDR3 is 14 amino acids. From germline, CDR1 is GTSNPN and CDR2 SVGIG (reference sequence). V trimming: 3 bases; J trimming: 2 bases; junction bases outside the gene matches: 5. DNA for the CDR3: TGTGCCTGGAGCGGGGGGACTTACACAGATACGCAGTATTTT. Translating gives CAWSGGTYTDTQYF. The whole variable domain, remainder taken from reference TRBV30 and TRBJ2-3, is SQTIHQWPATLVQPVGSPLSLECTVEGTSNPNLYWYRQAAGRGLQLLFYSVGIGQISSEVPQNLSASRPQDRQFILSSKKLLLSDSGFYLCAWSGGTYTDTQYFGPGTRLTVL.

This clone was seen a handful of times. The DNA for the CDR3 is TGTGCCAGCAGCCGTCTGGGAGTAGACTACGAGCAGTACTTC. Protein sequence: CASSRLGVDYEQYF. The J gene is TRBJ2-7, the V gene TRBV27; D might be TRBD2 (5 bases). Germline-derived CDR1 and CDR2 are MNHEY and SMNVEV (reference sequence). There are 14 residues in the CDR3. The V end lost 6 bases, the J end lost 3 bases, and 15 bases lay between the germline ends.

The V and J genes are TRBV28 and TRBJ2-5; a weak D match, TRBD1 (5 bases). The V end lost 1 base, the J end lost 3 bases, and 9 bases lay between the germline ends. The CDR3 has 14 residues. CDR1 and CDR2 (germline): MDHEN, SYDVKM. CDR3 bases: TGTGCCAGCAGTTTATTCGGCAGGGAAGAGACCCAGTACTTC. Its protein is CASSLFGREETQYF.

The rearrangement links TRBV29-1 to TRBJ1-1, with 7 positions matching TRBD1. Germline lookup yields CDR1 SQVTM and CDR2 ANQGSEA. CDR3 length: 11 amino acids. After removal of 8 bases from V and 10 bases from J, the junction contained 10 bases not matched to a gene. CDR3 bases: TGCAGCCCCTGGACAGGAGAAGGAGCTTTCTTT. It yields the protein CSPWTGEGAFF.

The chain is built from TRBV10-1 and TRBJ2-1; maybe TRBD2 (5 bases). V gave up 3 bases and J gave up 0 bases, with 12 bases separating them. The CDR3 spans 16 residues. Germline V gene lookup returns CDR1 WNHNN and CDR2 SYGVQD (reference sequence). In DNA, the CDR3 is TGCGCCAGCAGTGATGGGGTAGCGAGCTCCTACAATGAGCAGTTCTTC. It is translated as CASSDGVASSYNEQFF.